The 25 T cell receptor beta chains below were found in one sample sequenced in a study of cytomegalovirus exposure and HLA in healthy donors. Generated by immunoSEQ multiplex PCR, the TCRdb table keeps only in-frame clones and is missing some. The repertoire holds about 95,000 clones, with 85% as singletons. Sequenced material: PBMCs. The receptors originated from a man aged 18-30 years in good health and CMV-seropositive.

The CDR3 sequence: CASSSTSGRTDTQYF. The CDR3 nucleotides are TGCGCCAGCAGCTCTACTAGCGGGAGGACAGATACGCAGTATTTT. J is TRBJ2-3 and V is TRBV5-1; 12 nucleotides agree with TRBD2. Germline V gene lookup returns CDR1 SGHRS and CDR2 YFSETQ. The CDR3 sequence is 15 residues long. With V trimmed by 3 bases and J by 3 bases, 2 bases remained unmatched. The full variable domain, its missing parts supplied by reference TRBV5-1 and TRBJ2-3, is KAGVTQTPRYLIKTRGQQVTLSCSPISGHRSVSWYQQTPGQGLQFLFEYFSETQRNKGNFPGRFSGRQFSNSRSEMNVSTLELGDSALYLCASSSTSGRTDTQYFGPGTRLTVL.

The genes are TRBV2 and TRBJ2-7; no reliable D call. Trimming took 1 base from V and 2 from J, leaving 6 bases between them. Germline V gene lookup returns CDR1 SNHLY and CDR2 FYNNEI. This CDR3 has 13 amino acids. This chain's CDR3 is CASSEDRAYEQYV. In DNA form, the CDR3 reads TGTGCCAGCAGTGAAGACAGAGCCTACGAGCAGTACGTC.

This clone was observed a single time. CDR3 nucleotide sequence: TGTGCCATCAGGGGGACTAGCGGTACACAAGAGACCCAGTACTTC. Its translation is CAIRGTSGTQETQYF. This rearrangement joins TRBV10-3 to TRBJ2-5, with 11 bases aligning to TRBD2. The trim removed 6 bases at V and 2 bases at J, leaving 5 bases unmatched. Germline V CDR1 and CDR2: ENHRY, SYGVKD. CDR3 size: 15 residues.

This clone appeared a few times. The chain recombines TRBV6-5 with TRBJ1-5; D is possibly TRBD1 (6 bases). Germline V gene sequence: CDR1 MNHEY, CDR2 SVGAGI. V was cut by 6 bases and J by 0 bases, with 12 bases left in between. The CDR3 is 15 amino acids. The CDR3 protein is CASRRQVYSNQPQHF. The CDR3 DNA reads as TGTGCCAGCAGGAGACAGGTTTATAGCAATCAGCCCCAGCATTTT.

The gene calls are TRBV13 and TRBJ2-5, with 8 positions matching TRBD1. With 2 bases clipped from V and 5 bases from J, the junction kept 7 bases outside the gene matches. CDR1 and CDR2 (germline): PRHDT, FYEKMQ (reference sequence). The CDR3 is made up of 15 amino acids. Here the CDR3 DNA reads TGTGCCAGCAGCTTAAGGACAGGGAGCGTTGAGACCCAGTACTTC. Residues: CASSLRTGSVETQYF. Full variable domain (remainder filled in from reference TRBV13 and TRBJ2-5): AAGVIQSPRHLIKEKRETATLKCYPIPRHDTVYWYQQGPGQDPQFLISFYEKMQSDKGSIPDRFSAQQFSDYHSELNMSSLELGDSALYFCASSLRTGSVETQYFGPGTRLLVL.

This chain joins TRBV11-1 and TRBJ2-1, with TRBD1 matching 7 bases. J lost 10 bases, V lost 0 bases, and 9 bases had no gene match. Per germline, CDR1 SGHAT and CDR2 FQDESV (reference sequence). This CDR3 comprises 15 residues. The CDR3: CASSLALGQPVEQFF. For the CDR3, the DNA is TGTGCCAGCAGCTTAGCGCTGGGACAGCCGGTGGAGCAGTTCTTC.

This chain connects TRBV5-6 to TRBJ1-4, with a weak D call TRBD1 (6 bases). CDR1 and CDR2 (germline): SGHDT, YYEEEE. V shed 4 bases and J shed 3 bases, with 16 bases lying between them. CDR3 size: 16 residues. CDR3 amino acids: CASSLVGGQSNEKLFF. The DNA of the CDR3 is TGTGCCAGCAGCCTGGTCGGGGGGCAGTCTAATGAAAAACTGTTTTTT.

The rearrangement uses TRBV7-9 and TRBJ2-3, with TRBD1 identical over 8 bases. CDR1 is SEHNR and CDR2 is FQNEAQ in the germline V gene (reference sequence). V dropped 5 bases and J dropped 3; count of bases not matched to a gene: 13. The CDR3 sequence is 17 residues long. The CDR3 bases are TGTGCCAGCAGCCCGTTTCCGACAGGGGACCTTACAGATACGCAGTATTTT. This sequence encodes CASSPFPTGDLTDTQYF.

The rearrangement uses TRBV7-6 and TRBJ2-5, with 8 nucleotides matching TRBD1. The CDR3 extends over 14 amino acids. The germline CDR1 and CDR2 sequences are SGHVS and FNYEAQ. J lost 2 bases, V lost 5 bases, and 4 bases had no gene match. The CDR3, as DNA: TGTGCCAGCAGCGCGGGACAGGCACAAGAGACCCAGTACTTC. Protein sequence: CASSAGQAQETQYF.

This chain joins TRBV28 and TRBJ2-7, with D possibly TRBD2 on 6 matching bases. Germline V lookup: CDR1 MDHEN, CDR2 SYDVKM. The germline V and J ends were trimmed by 4 bases and 4 bases, with 11 bases remaining between them. This CDR3 contains 13 residues. CDR3 coding DNA: TGTGCCAGCAGTTCCGGGGACTCATACGAGCAGTACTTC. Protein product: CASSSGDSYEQYF.

In this sample, this clone turned up a few times. The rearrangement joins TRBV6-4 to TRBJ2-1; TRBD2 aligns across 7 bases. The CDR3 loop spans 15 amino acids. Germline V lookup: CDR1 MRHNA, CDR2 SNTAGT. Trimming took 4 bases from V and 4 from J; bases not matched to a gene: 7. CDR3 amino acids: CASSVGLADYNEQFF. The DNA of the CDR3 is TGTGCCAGCAGTGTAGGGCTAGCGGATTACAATGAGCAGTTCTTC.

The chain carries TRBV11-2 and TRBJ2-3; tentative D call: TRBD2 (6 bases). With 3 bases removed from V and 11 bases from J, the gap between germline ends came to 12 bases. The CDR3 is 12 amino acids. Germline assignment: CDR1 SGHAT and CDR2 FQNNGV. The CDR3 here is CASSLEGVVQYF. The CDR3 bases are TGTGCCAGCAGCTTGGAGGGAGTCGTGCAGTATTTT.

The gene calls are TRBV29-1 and TRBJ2-3, with 11 nucleotides matching TRBD2. CDR1 is SQVTM, CDR2 ANQGSEA, per germline. The CDR3 sequence is 14 residues long. Germline trimming cut 5 bases from V and 7 bases from J; bases unmatched to any gene: 8. The CDR3 DNA follows: TGCAGCGTTTCGACTAGCGGGAATCTAAATACGCAGTATTTT. Encoded protein: CSVSTSGNLNTQYF.

The V and J genes are TRBV6-1 and TRBJ1-1; tentatively, D is TRBD1 (6 bases). The ends were cut back, 4 bases at V and 11 bases at J, with 20 bases in the middle. The CDR3 sequence is 14 residues long. Per the germline V gene, CDR1 is MNHNS and CDR2 is SASEGT. CDR3 amino acids: CASSVGTSGVDAFF. The CDR3 nucleotides read TGTGCCAGCAGTGTTGGAACCTCAGGGGTTGACGCTTTCTTT.

This chain links TRBV9 with TRBJ1-3; D is possibly TRBD1 (5 bases). CDR1 is SGDLS, CDR2 YYNGEE, per germline. This CDR3 spans 15 amino acids. The V gene lost 0 bases and the J gene lost 2 bases, with 9 bases spanning the gap. CDR3 sequence (DNA): TGTGCCAGCAGCGTAGAGGCCAGGGCTGGAAACACCATATATTTT. As protein: CASSVEARAGNTIYF.

The V and J genes are TRBV11-2 and TRBJ2-3; no clear D gene. Trimming pared 5 bases from V and 6 bases from J, leaving 15 bases between. The CDR3 loop spans 14 amino acids. Germline values: CDR1 SGHAT, CDR2 FQNNGV. DNA of the CDR3: TGTGCCAGCAGCCCAAGAACTCTATCGGATACGCAGTATTTT. Protein product: CASSPRTLSDTQYF.

CDR3 nucleotides: TGCAGCGTTGACCTAGCGGGAGACTACAATGAGCAGTTCTTC. Residues: CSVDLAGDYNEQFF. J is TRBJ2-1 and V is TRBV29-1; TRBD2 matches at 10 bases. V lost 3 bases, J lost 3 bases, and 2 bases stayed unmatched. The CDR3 spans 14 residues. Germline V CDR1 and CDR2: SQVTM, ANQGSEA.

J is TRBJ1-1 and V is TRBV6-6; no reliable D call. The CDR3 runs to 15 residues. V lost 0 bases to trimming and J lost 0 bases, with 8 bases between them. From germline, CDR1 is MNHNY and CDR2 SVGAGI (reference sequence). In nucleotides, the CDR3 is TGTGCCAGCAGTTACTCAACAGAGATGAACACTGAAGCTTTCTTT. Translating it yields CASSYSTEMNTEAFF.

V usage is TRBV14 and J usage is TRBJ2-7, with D perhaps matching TRBD1 (5 bases). Germline CDR1 SGHDN, CDR2 FVKESK. There are 14 residues in the CDR3. Trimming removed 2 bases from V and 2 bases from J, with 10 bases in between. DNA for the CDR3: TGTGCCAGCAGCCAAATTCACAGGCCCTACGAGCAGTACTTC. This translates into CASSQIHRPYEQYF. Full variable domain (rest looked up from reference TRBV14 and TRBJ2-7): EAGVTQFPSHSVIEKGQTVTLRCDPISGHDNLYWYRRVMGKEIKFLLHFVKESKQDESGMPNNRFLAERTGGTYSTLKVQPAELEDSGVYFCASSQIHRPYEQYFGPGTRLTVT.

The J gene is TRBJ1-1, the V gene TRBV28; 8 nucleotides line up with TRBD1. This CDR3 has 14 residues. Germline lookup yields CDR1 MDHEN and CDR2 SYDVKM. V dropped 6 bases and J dropped 2; count of bases not matched to a gene: 5. CDR3 residues: CASRIQGVNTEAFF. DNA for the CDR3: TGTGCCAGCAGGATACAGGGGGTAAACACTGAAGCTTTCTTT.

The gene calls are TRBV2 and TRBJ1-1, with D possibly being TRBD1 (6 bases). Per germline, CDR1 SNHLY and CDR2 FYNNEI. The CDR3 length is 14 residues. The V gene lost 3 bases and the J gene lost 11 bases, with 19 bases spanning the gap. CDR3 loop: CASSEGGPVGAAFF. The CDR3 nucleotides read TGTGCCAGCAGTGAGGGGGGGCCCGTGGGGGCGGCTTTCTTT.

The chain uses TRBV2 and TRBJ2-3, with D hard to call. This CDR3 is built from 13 residues. Germline CDR1 SNHLY, CDR2 FYNNEI. V lost 9 bases, J lost 1 base, and 11 bases lay in between. Here the CDR3 reads CASGLSRTDTQYF. The CDR3 bases are TGTGCCAGTGGCCTGTCCCGCACAGATACGCAGTATTTT.

The rearrangement links TRBV5-1 to TRBJ2-1, with 8 bases identical to TRBD2. Trimming removed 2 bases from V and 8 bases from J; junction bases left unmatched: 9. Germline V gives CDR1 SGHRS, CDR2 YFSETQ. The CDR3 runs 15 residues. The CDR3 DNA follows: TGCGCCAGCAGCTTAGGGACTAGGGAGGCGGATGAGCAGTTCTTC. This codes for CASSLGTREADEQFF.

The chain links TRBV5-6 to TRBJ2-3; 8 bases match TRBD1. CDR1 and CDR2 (germline): SGHDT, YYEEEE. V lost 3 bases to trimming and J lost 4 bases; unmatched junction nucleotides: 7. CDR3 size: 15 residues. The DNA for the CDR3 is TGTGCCAGCAGCTCGAGGGGGACAGGCCCAGATACGCAGTATTTT. Protein product: CASSSRGTGPDTQYF. The whole variable domain, remainder taken from reference TRBV5-6 and TRBJ2-3, is DAGVTQSPTHLIKTRGQQVTLRCSPKSGHDTVSWYQQALGQGPQFIFQYYEEEERQRGNFPDRFSGHQFPNYSSELNVNALLLGDSALYLCASSSRGTGPDTQYFGPGTRLTVL.

This clone showed up just a few times. The CDR3 nucleotides read TGTGCCTGGAGTGTATCGGGTAATGGCTACACCTTC. Translating it yields CAWSVSGNGYTF. This chain links TRBV30 with TRBJ1-2, with unresolved D. Germline V lookup: CDR1 GTSNPN, CDR2 SVGIG (reference sequence). Deletions cut 0 bases from V and 6 bases from J, with 8 bases between. The CDR3 spans 12 residues. The whole variable domain, remainder taken from reference TRBV30 and TRBJ1-2, is SQTIHQWPATLVQPVGSPLSLECTVEGTSNPNLYWYRQAAGRGLQLLFYSVGIGQISSEVPQNLSASRPQDRQFILSSKKLLLSDSGFYLCAWSVSGNGYTFGSGTRLTVV.